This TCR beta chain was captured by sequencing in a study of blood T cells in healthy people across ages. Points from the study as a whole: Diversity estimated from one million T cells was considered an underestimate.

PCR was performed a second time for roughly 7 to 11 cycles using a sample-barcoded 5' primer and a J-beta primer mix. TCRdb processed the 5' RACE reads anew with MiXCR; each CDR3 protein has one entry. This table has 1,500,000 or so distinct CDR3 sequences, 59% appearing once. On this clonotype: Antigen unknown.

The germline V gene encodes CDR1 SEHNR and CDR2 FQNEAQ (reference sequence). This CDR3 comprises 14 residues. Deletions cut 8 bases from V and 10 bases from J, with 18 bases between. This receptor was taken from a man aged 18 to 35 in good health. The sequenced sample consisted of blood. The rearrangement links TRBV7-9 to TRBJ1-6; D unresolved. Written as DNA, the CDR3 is TGTGCCAGCGCCGAGGCGGGTGCAGGCTCACCCCTCCACTTT. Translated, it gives CASAEAGAGSPLHF.